The sequence of this T cell receptor beta chain was determined in a study of T cells after yellow fever vaccination. Trimming removed 2 bases from V and 2 bases from J; junction bases left unmatched: 2. This CDR3 region has 15 residues. Germline V gives CDR1 ENHRY, CDR2 SYGVKD. MiXCR, run by TCRdb on the 5' RACE reads, gives a single entry per CDR3 protein. Of some 200,000 distinct CDR3 sequences listed, approximately 3% are singletons. This clonotype showed up many times. The clonotype originates from a man younger than 35 who received the YFV17D yellow fever vaccine. This chain links TRBV10-3 with TRBJ2-7; TRBD2 agrees at 11 bases. Source: CD4+ T cells sorted from PBMCs, taken 10 days after the yellow fever booster vaccination. The CDR3 loop reads CAISELAGGPYEQYF. CDR3 nucleotides: TGTGCCATCAGTGAGCTAGCGGGGGGTCCCTACGAGCAGTACTTC.